The 17 T cell receptor beta chains presented below share a single source sample, sequenced in a study of beta chain features in type 1 diabetes. The investigators reverse transcribed all of the isolated RNA, so they sequenced expressed TCRB transcripts. The repertoire was sequenced with immunoSEQ multiplex PCR; TCRdb's copy has only in-frame clones and lacks some. The table has around 150,000 clones, about 8.1% seen once. Sequencing was carried out using central memory CD4+ T cells from blood. The origin of the receptors is a man between 18 and 29 years old in good health.

The chain joins TRBV29-1 to TRBJ2-1, with TRBD2 matching 7 bases. With 1 base clipped from V and 4 bases from J, the junction kept 4 bases outside the gene matches. The CDR3 runs 14 residues. Germline lookup yields CDR1 SQVTM and CDR2 ANQGSEA. The CDR3 sequence: CSVEGSSGYNEQFF. In DNA, the CDR3 is TGCAGCGTTGAAGGGAGTAGCGGGTACAATGAGCAGTTCTTC.

The chain recombines TRBV5-1 with TRBJ1-3; perhaps TRBD1 as D (5 bases). The CDR3 runs to 16 residues. With 5 bases removed from V and 0 bases from J, the gap between germline ends came to 15 bases. Germline V lookup: CDR1 SGHRS, CDR2 YFSETQ. CDR3 amino acids: CASSSSQGLSGNTIYF. In DNA, the CDR3 is TGCGCCAGCAGTTCTAGTCAGGGCCTCTCTGGAAACACCATATATTTT.

The rearrangement links TRBV19 to TRBJ2-1, with 14 bases that match TRBD2. The germline V gene encodes CDR1 LNHDA and CDR2 SQIVND (reference sequence). J gave up 6 bases and V 8 bases, and 6 bases lay outside the gene matches. The CDR3 loop spans 15 amino acids. This CDR3 reads CASSTSGGARNEQFF. CDR3 DNA sequence: TGTGCCAGTTCGACTAGCGGGGGGGCTCGCAATGAGCAGTTCTTC.

At least ten counts were recorded for this clone. The chain is built from TRBV6-6 and TRBJ2-5; tentative D call: TRBD2 (6 bases). Germline V gene sequence: CDR1 MNHNY, CDR2 SVGAGI (reference sequence). The CDR3 has 15 amino acids. V was clipped by 6 bases and J by 1 base, with 15 bases between them. CDR3 region: CASSRLGGPQETQYF. Here the CDR3 DNA reads TGTGCCAGCAGCCGACTCGGGGGACCCCAAGAGACCCAGTACTTC.

This chain connects TRBV19 to TRBJ1-1, with 8 bases fitting TRBD1. From germline, CDR1 is LNHDA and CDR2 SQIVND (reference sequence). The CDR3 spans 13 residues. J gave up 6 bases and V 7 bases, and 7 bases lay outside the gene matches. The CDR3 here is CASIDRGSSEAFF. CDR3 coding DNA: TGTGCCAGTATCGACAGGGGTTCGTCTGAAGCTTTCTTT.

The genes are TRBV7-8 and TRBJ1-6, with TRBD1 as a possible D gene (6 bases). The germline V and J ends were trimmed by 5 bases and 10 bases, with 12 bases remaining between them. The CDR3 sequence is 13 residues long. Germline V gene data show CDR1 as SGHVS and CDR2 as FQNEAQ. DNA for the CDR3: TGTGCCAGCAGCCAGGACAGTCGGTCACCCCTCCACTTT. Protein sequence: CASSQDSRSPLHF.

In this sample, this clone turned up a few times. This chain joins TRBV4-3 and TRBJ2-5, with 7 nucleotides matching TRBD1. The last part of the DNA fits TRBJ2-7 better; the J call may be wrong. CDR1 and CDR2 from the germline V gene are LGHNA and YSLEER. The CDR3 has 15 residues. CDR3 DNA: TGCGCCAGCAGCCAAGAGGACAGGTTCCCCTACGAGCAGTACTTC. Its protein product is CASSQEDRFPYEQYF.

The genes are TRBV9 and TRBJ2-7; 10 bases match TRBD1. This CDR3 is built from 16 residues. Germline V gene data show CDR1 as SGDLS and CDR2 as YYNGEE. V lost 3 bases, J lost 4 bases, and 10 bases stayed unmatched. Here the CDR3 DNA reads TGTGCCAGCAGCGCTAGTCCGGGACAGGGGATTTACGAGCAGTACTTC. Translating gives CASSASPGQGIYEQYF.

This clone was detected ten times or more. V and J are TRBV30 and TRBJ2-3, with D tentatively TRBD2 (5 bases). The V and J ends lost 3 bases and 3 bases respectively, with 7 bases between them. The germline gives CDR1 GTSNPN, CDR2 SVGIG (reference sequence). The CDR3 totals 12 residues. The CDR3, as DNA: TGTGCCTGGAGAACTAGAACAGATACGCAGTATTTT. Protein sequence: CAWRTRTDTQYF. Combining the CDR3 with reference TRBV30 and TRBJ2-3 gives the whole variable domain SQTIHQWPATLVQPVGSPLSLECTVEGTSNPNLYWYRQAAGRGLQLLFYSVGIGQISSEVPQNLSASRPQDRQFILSSKKLLLSDSGFYLCAWRTRTDTQYFGPGTRLTVL.

This clone was recorded a few times. The rearrangement joins TRBV5-4 to TRBJ2-1, with 7 bases lining up with TRBD2. Trimming at V came to 4 bases and at J to 5 bases, leaving 9 bases not matched to a gene. This CDR3 spans 15 amino acids. CDR1 is SGHNT and CDR2 is YYREEE in the germline V gene (reference sequence). CDR3 sequence (DNA): TGTGCCAGCAGCCGGCAGCTAGCGGCTAACAATGAGCAGTTCTTC. Amino acid sequence: CASSRQLAANNEQFF.

This clone was detected many times. V is TRBV29-1 and J is TRBJ1-1; 9 bases align to TRBD1. V lost 6 bases to trimming and J lost 6 bases; unmatched junction nucleotides: 5. The CDR3 extends over 12 amino acids. Germline V lookup: CDR1 SQVTM, CDR2 ANQGSEA. The CDR3 reads CSVSTGGSEAFF. DNA for the CDR3: TGCAGCGTGAGTACAGGGGGCTCTGAAGCTTTCTTT.

This clone was observed a handful of times. The V gene is TRBV11-2, the J gene TRBJ2-6, with D perhaps matching TRBD1 (6 bases). The CDR3 contains 17 residues. CDR1 and CDR2 from the germline V gene are SGHAT and FQNNGV. Trimming took off 3 bases at V and 0 bases at J, with 12 bases between the two ends. The chain's CDR3 is CASSFGTTRSGANVLTF. The CDR3, as DNA: TGTGCCAGCAGCTTCGGGACAACCCGCTCTGGGGCCAACGTCCTGACTTTC.

J is TRBJ2-3 and V is TRBV11-2, with D possibly TRBD1 on 6 matching bases. The V gene's germline CDR1 is SGHAT and CDR2 FQNNGV. V lost 0 bases to trimming and J lost 6 bases, with 19 bases between them. The length of the CDR3 is 17 residues. This CDR3 is CASSLDMPGAFGDTQYF. CDR3 coding DNA: TGTGCCAGCAGCTTAGATATGCCAGGGGCTTTTGGGGATACGCAGTATTTT. The whole variable domain, remainder taken from reference TRBV11-2 and TRBJ2-3, is EAGVAQSPRYKIIEKRQSVAFWCNPISGHATLYWYQQILGQGPKLLIQFQNNGVVDDSQLPKDRFSAERLKGVDSTLKIQPAKLEDSAVYLCASSLDMPGAFGDTQYFGPGTRLTVL.

This chain connects TRBV28 to TRBJ2-5, with unresolved D. Trimming pared 2 bases from V and 2 bases from J, leaving 24 bases between. Germline V gives CDR1 MDHEN, CDR2 SYDVKM. The CDR3 runs to 19 residues. CDR3 region: CASSLPLTQEYRDQETQYF. The CDR3 nucleotides read TGTGCCAGCAGTTTACCCCTAACCCAAGAATACAGAGATCAAGAGACCCAGTACTTC.

This clone was recorded at least ten times. The chain is built from TRBV7-2 and TRBJ1-5; D is unresolved. Germline CDR1 reads SGHTA; CDR2 reads FQGNSA. This CDR3 spans 15 amino acids. V was clipped by 1 base and J by 2 bases, with 9 bases between them. In DNA form, the CDR3 reads TGTGCCAGCAGCTTAGATCAGGCTGGCAATCAGCCCCAGCATTTT. Amino acid sequence: CASSLDQAGNQPQHF.

The V and J genes are TRBV28 and TRBJ2-7; the D is unclear. CDR1 is MDHEN, CDR2 SYDVKM, per germline. The ends were cut back, 5 bases at V and 7 bases at J, with 12 bases in the middle. The length of the CDR3 is 12 residues. The CDR3 sequence: CASSLSLWEQYF. In DNA form, the CDR3 reads TGTGCCAGCAGTCTATCACTATGGGAGCAGTACTTC. The full variable domain, in which reference TRBV28 and TRBJ2-7 provide the parts outside the CDR3, is DVKVTQSSRYLVKRTGEKVFLECVQDMDHENMFWYRQDPGLGLRLIYFSYDVKMKEKGDIPEGYSVSREKKERFSLILESASTNQTSMYLCASSLSLWEQYFGPGTRLTVT.

The CDR3 DNA sequence: TGCAGCGTACAGGGGGTCTATGGCTACACCTTC. It encodes CSVQGVYGYTF. The chain carries TRBV29-1 and TRBJ1-2, with 8 bases lining up with TRBD1. CDR1 is SQVTM and CDR2 is ANQGSEA in the germline V gene. The V gene end was trimmed by 6 bases and the J gene end by 4 bases; junction bases not matched to a gene: 1. This CDR3 is 11 amino acids long.